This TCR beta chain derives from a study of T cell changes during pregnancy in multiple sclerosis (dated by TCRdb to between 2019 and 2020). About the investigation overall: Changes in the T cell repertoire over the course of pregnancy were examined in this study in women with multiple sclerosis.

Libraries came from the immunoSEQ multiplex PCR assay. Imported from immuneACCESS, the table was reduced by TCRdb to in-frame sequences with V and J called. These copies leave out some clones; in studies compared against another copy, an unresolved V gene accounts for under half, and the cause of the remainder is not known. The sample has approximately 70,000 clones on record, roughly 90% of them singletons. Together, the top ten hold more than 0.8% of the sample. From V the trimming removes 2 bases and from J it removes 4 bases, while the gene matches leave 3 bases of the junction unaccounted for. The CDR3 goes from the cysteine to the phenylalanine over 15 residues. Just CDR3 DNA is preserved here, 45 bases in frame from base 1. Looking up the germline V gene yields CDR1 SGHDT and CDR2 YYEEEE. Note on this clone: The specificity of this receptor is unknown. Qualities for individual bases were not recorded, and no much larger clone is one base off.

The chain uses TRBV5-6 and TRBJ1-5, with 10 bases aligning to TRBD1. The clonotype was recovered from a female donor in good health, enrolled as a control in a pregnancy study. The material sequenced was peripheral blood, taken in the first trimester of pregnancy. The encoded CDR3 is CASSFGTGVNQPQHF. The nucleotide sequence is TGTGCCAGCAGCTTTGGGACAGGGGTAAATCAGCCCCAGCATTTT.